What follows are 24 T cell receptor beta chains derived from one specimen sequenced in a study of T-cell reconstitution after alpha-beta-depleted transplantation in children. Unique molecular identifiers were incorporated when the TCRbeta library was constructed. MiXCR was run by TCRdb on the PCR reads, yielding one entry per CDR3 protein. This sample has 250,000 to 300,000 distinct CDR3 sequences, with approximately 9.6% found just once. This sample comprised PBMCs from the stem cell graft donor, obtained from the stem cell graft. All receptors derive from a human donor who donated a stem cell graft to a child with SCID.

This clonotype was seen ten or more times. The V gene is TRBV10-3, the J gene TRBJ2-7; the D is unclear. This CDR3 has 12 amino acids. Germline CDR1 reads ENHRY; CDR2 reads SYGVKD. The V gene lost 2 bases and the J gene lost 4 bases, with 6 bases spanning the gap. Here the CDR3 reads CAISEGRYEQYF. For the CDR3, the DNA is TGTGCCATCAGTGAGGGAAGATACGAGCAGTACTTC.

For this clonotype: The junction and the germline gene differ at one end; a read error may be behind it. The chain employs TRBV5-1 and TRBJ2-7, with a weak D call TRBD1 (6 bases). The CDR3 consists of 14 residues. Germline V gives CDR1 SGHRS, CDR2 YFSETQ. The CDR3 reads CASSFNRAAYEKYF. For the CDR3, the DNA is TGCGCCAGCAGCTTTAACAGGGCCGCCTACGAGAAGTACTTC.

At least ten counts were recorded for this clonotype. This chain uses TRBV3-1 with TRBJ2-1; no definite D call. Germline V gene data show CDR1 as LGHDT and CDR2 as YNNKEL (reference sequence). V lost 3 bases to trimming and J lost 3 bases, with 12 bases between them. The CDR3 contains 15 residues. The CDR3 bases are TGTGCCAGCAGCCAGGAAGGGAAAGACTACAATGAGCAGTTCTTC. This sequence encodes CASSQEGKDYNEQFF.

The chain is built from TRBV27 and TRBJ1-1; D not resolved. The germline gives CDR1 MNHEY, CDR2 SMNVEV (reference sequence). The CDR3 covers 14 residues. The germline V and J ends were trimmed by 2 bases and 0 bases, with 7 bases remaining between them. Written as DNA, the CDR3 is TGTGCCAGCAGTTTACAGTACATGAACACTGAAGCTTTCTTT. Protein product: CASSLQYMNTEAFF.

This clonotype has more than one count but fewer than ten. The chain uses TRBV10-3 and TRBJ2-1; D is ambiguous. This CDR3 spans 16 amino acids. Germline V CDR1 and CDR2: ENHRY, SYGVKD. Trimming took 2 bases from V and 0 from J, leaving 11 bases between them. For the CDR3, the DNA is TGTGCCATCAGTGAGCGCGGCGGCTCCTCCTACAATGAGCAGTTCTTC. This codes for CAISERGGSSYNEQFF.

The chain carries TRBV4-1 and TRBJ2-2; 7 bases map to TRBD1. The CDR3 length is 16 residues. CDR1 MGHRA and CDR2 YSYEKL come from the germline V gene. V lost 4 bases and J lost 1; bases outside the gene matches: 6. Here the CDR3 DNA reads TGCGCCAGCAGCCCTTCCGGGACAGAGAACACCGGGGAGCTGTTTTTT. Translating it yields CASSPSGTENTGELFF.

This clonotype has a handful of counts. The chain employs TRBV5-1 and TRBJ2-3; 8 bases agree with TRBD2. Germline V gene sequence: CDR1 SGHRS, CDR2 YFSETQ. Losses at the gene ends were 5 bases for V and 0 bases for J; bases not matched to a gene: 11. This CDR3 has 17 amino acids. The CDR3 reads CASRGSGGQSSTDTQYF. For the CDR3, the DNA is TGCGCCAGCAGAGGGAGCGGGGGCCAATCTAGCACAGATACGCAGTATTTT.

The DNA for the CDR3 is TGTGCCAGCAGCCCGCAGGAAAAGGGGGACTATGGCTACACCTTC. Residues: CASSPQEKGDYGYTF. The chain combines TRBV7-9 with TRBJ1-2, with D perhaps matching TRBD1 (6 bases). The CDR3 is 15 residues long. Trimming removed 5 bases from V and 3 bases from J, with 16 bases in between. CDR1 SEHNR and CDR2 FQNEAQ come from the germline V gene (reference sequence).

The CDR3 protein is CASSFAGGGETQYF. The DNA of the CDR3 is TGCGCCAGCAGCTTTGCTGGCGGTGGGGAGACCCAGTACTTC. The chain couples TRBV5-1 to TRBJ2-5; D is unclear. V was clipped by 2 bases and J by 5 bases, with 13 bases between them. Per germline, CDR1 SGHRS and CDR2 YFSETQ. The CDR3 runs to 14 residues.

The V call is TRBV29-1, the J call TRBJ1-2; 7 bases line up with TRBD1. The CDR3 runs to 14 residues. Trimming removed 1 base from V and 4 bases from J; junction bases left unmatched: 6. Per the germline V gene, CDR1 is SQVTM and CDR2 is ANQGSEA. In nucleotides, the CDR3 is TGCAGCGTTGAAGGGGACAGAGTATTCTATGGCTACACCTTC. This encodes CSVEGDRVFYGYTF.

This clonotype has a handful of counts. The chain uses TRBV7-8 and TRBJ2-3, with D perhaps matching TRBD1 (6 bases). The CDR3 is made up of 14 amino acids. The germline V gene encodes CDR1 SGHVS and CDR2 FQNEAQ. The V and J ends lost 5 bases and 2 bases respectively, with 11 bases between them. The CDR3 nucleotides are TGTGCCAGCAGCCCGAGGGACACCACAGATACGCAGTATTTT. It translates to CASSPRDTTDTQYF.

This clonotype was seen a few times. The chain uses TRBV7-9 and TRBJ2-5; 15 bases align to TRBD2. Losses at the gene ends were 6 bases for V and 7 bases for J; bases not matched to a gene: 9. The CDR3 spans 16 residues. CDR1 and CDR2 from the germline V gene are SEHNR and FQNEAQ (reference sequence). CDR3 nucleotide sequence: TGTGCCAGCAGTCAAGGACTAGCGGGGGGGAAAGGGACCCAGTACTTC. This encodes CASSQGLAGGKGTQYF.

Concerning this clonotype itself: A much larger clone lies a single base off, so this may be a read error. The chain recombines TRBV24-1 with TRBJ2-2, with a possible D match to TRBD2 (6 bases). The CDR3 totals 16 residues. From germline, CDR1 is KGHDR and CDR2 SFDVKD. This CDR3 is CATSDAGSGHTVELFF. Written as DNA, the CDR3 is TGTGCCACCAGTGACGCGGGTAGCGGCCACACCGTGGAGCTGTTTTTT.

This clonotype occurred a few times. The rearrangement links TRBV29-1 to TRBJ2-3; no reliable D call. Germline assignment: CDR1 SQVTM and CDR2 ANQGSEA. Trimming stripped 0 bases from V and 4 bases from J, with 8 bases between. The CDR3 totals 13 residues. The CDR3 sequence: CSVEDLRPDTQYF. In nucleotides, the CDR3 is TGCAGCGTTGAAGATCTTCGACCAGATACGCAGTATTTT.

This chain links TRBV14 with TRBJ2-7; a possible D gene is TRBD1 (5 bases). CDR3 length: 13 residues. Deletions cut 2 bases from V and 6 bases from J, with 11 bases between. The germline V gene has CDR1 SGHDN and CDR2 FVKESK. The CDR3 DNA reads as TGTGCCAGCAGCCAATCCCAGGGTGGCGAGCAGTACTTC. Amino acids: CASSQSQGGEQYF.

CDR3 amino acids: CAGPLGSGNTIYF. The DNA for the CDR3 is TGTGCCGGTCCGCTGGGCTCTGGAAACACCATATATTTT. The chain carries TRBV7-9 and TRBJ1-3, with D unclear. The CDR3 sequence is 13 residues long. Trimming shortened V by 11 bases and J by 0 bases, and 11 bases separated the two germline ends. Germline CDR1 reads SEHNR; CDR2 reads FQNEAQ (reference sequence).

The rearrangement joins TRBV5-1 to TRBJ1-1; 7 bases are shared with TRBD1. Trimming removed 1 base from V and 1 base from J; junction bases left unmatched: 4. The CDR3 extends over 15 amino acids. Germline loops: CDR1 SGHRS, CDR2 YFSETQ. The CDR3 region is CASSLPTGRNTEAFF. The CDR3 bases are TGCGCCAGCAGCTTGCCGACAGGGCGGAACACTGAAGCTTTCTTT.

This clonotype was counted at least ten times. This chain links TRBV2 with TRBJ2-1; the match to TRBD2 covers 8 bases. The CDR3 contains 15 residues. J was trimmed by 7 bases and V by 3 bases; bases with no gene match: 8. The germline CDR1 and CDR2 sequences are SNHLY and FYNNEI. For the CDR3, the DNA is TGTGCCAGCAGTGATCGAGACGGGGGGGCGAATGAGCAGTTCTTC. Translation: CASSDRDGGANEQFF.

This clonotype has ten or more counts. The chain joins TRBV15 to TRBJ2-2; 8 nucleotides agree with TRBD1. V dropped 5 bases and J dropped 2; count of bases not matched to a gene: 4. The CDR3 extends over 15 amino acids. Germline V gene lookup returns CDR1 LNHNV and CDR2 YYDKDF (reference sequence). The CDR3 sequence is CATSWDRTNTGELFF. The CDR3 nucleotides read TGTGCCACCAGCTGGGACAGGACAAACACCGGGGAGCTGTTTTTT.

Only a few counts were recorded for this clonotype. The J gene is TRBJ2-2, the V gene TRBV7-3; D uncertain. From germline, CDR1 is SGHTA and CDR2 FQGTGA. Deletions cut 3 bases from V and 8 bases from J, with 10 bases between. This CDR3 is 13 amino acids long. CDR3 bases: TGTGCCAGCAGCTTGCGCCCAGAAGGGGAGCTGTTTTTT. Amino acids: CASSLRPEGELFF.

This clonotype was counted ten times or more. CDR3 region: CSARDQNNEQFF. CDR3 bases: TGCAGTGCAAGGGACCAAAACAATGAGCAGTTCTTC. The chain employs TRBV20-1 and TRBJ2-1; perhaps D is TRBD1 or TRBD2 (5 bases each). The CDR3 extends over 12 amino acids. With 6 bases removed from V and 5 bases from J, the gap between germline ends came to 11 bases. Looked up from germline, CDR1 is DFQATT and CDR2 is SNEGSKA (reference sequence).

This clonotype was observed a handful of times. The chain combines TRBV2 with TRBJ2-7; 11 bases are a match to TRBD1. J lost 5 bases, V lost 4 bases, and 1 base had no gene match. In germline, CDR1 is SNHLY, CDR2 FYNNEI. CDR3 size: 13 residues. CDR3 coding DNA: TGTGCCAGCAGTGGGACAGGGGGCAACGAGCAGTACTTC. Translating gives CASSGTGGNEQYF.

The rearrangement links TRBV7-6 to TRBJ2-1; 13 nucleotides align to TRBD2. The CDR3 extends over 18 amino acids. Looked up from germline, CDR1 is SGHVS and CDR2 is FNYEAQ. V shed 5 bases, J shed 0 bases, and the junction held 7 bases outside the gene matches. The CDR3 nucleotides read TGTGCCAGCAGCGCAGTACGACTAGCGGGGGGCTCCTACAATGAGCAGTTCTTC. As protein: CASSAVRLAGGSYNEQFF.

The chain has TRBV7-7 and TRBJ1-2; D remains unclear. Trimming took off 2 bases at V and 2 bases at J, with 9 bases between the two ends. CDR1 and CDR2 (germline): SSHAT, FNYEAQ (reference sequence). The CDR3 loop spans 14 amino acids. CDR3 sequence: CASSLNTLNYGYTF. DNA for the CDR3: TGTGCCAGCAGCTTAAACACCTTAAACTATGGCTACACCTTC.